This is a list of T cell receptor beta chains from one sample in a study of T cell changes during pregnancy in multiple sclerosis. Assay used: immunoSEQ multiplex PCR; TCRdb lists only in-frame clones, some missing. Altogether more than 15,000 clones are present, roughly 86% being singletons, with the ten largest covering more than 8.5%. Material: CD8+ T cells from peripheral blood mononuclear cells, obtained in the second trimester of pregnancy. Receptors were obtained from a female donor in good health, enrolled as a control in a pregnancy study. CDR3s include the opening cysteine and the closing phenylalanine or tryptophan. D genes are given only for firm matches. Some rows have no size entry. The others give once, few or many, or a class for an expanded clone.

CDR3	DNA	size	length	D	V	J
CASSEETGIGQETQYF	TGTGCCAGCAGTGAAGAGACGGGGATCGGACAAGAGACCCAGTACTTC	few	16	-	TRBV6-1	TRBJ2-5
CASSPTFGGADTQYF	TGTGCCAGCAGCCCTACCTTTGGGGGGGCAGATACGCAGTATTTT	once	15	TRBD2	TRBV5-4	TRBJ2-3
CAWNQSGGDGEQYF	TGTGCCTGGAACCAAAGCGGGGGAGACGGCGAGCAGTACTTC	-	14	TRBD2	TRBV30	TRBJ2-7
CASRDRGLSNEQFF	TGTGCCAGCAGGGACAGGGGGCTCAGCAATGAGCAGTTCTTC	few	14	TRBD1	TRBV27	TRBJ2-1
CASSLAYRDRENGYTF	TGTGCCAGCAGCTTAGCATACCGGGACAGGGAGAATGGCTACACCTTC	-	16	TRBD1	TRBV7-9	TRBJ1-2
CASSPRSDEQFF	TGTGCCAGCAGCCCCCGTTCCGATGAGCAGTTCTTC	-	12	-	TRBV14	TRBJ2-1
CSVEQGTTRGYTF	TGCAGCGTTGAACAGGGAACGACTCGTGGCTACACCTTC	-	13	-	TRBV29-1	TRBJ1-2
CASSPGAYGYTF	TGTGCCAGCAGCCCCGGAGCCTATGGCTACACCTTC	-	12	-	TRBV5-8	TRBJ1-2
CASSPIEADSPLHF	TGTGCCAGCAGCCCCATAGAGGCGGATTCACCCCTCCACTTT	-	14	-	TRBV28	TRBJ1-6
CASSPPLEGSHYGYTF	TGTGCCAGCAGCCCACCCTTGGAGGGATCCCACTATGGCTACACCTTC	once	16	-	TRBV7-9	TRBJ1-2
CASSLMLSGRGNEQFF	TGTGCCAGCAGCTTAATGTTGTCAGGGAGGGGAAATGAGCAGTTCTTC	-	16	TRBD2	TRBV7-9	TRBJ2-1